One sample yielded the 30 T cell receptor beta chains listed below, sequenced in a study of shared clonotypes between healthy human individuals. Profiled with immunoSEQ multiplex PCR; TCRdb holds only in-frame clones, not every one. The table records 2 million to 2.5 million clones, around 95% of them present only once. Specimen: naive CD4+ T cells sorted from blood. The subset was: CD45RA+ positively selected. The receptors derive from a man aged 18 to 29 in good health.

CDR3 protein: CAAQGASYEQYF. CDR3 nucleotide sequence: TGTGCCGCCCAGGGGGCTTCCTACGAGCAGTACTTC. The chain recombines TRBV10-3 with TRBJ2-7, with 8 bases fitting TRBD1. CDR3 length: 12 residues. The junction had 4 bases not matched to a gene; V was cut back by 11 bases and J by 1 base. Per the germline V gene, CDR1 is ENHRY and CDR2 is SYGVKD.

This chain connects TRBV5-1 to TRBJ2-3; the match to TRBD2 covers 13 bases. Trimming took 4 bases from V and 0 from J; bases not matched to a gene: 5. The CDR3 covers 17 residues. Germline V lookup: CDR1 SGHRS, CDR2 YFSETQ. This chain's CDR3 is CASSRGTSGTSTDTQYF. The CDR3 bases are TGCGCCAGCAGCCGAGGGACTAGCGGGACCAGCACAGATACGCAGTATTTT.

The CDR3 DNA reads TGTGCCAGCAGCTCCCGGGGGACCTCCTACGAGCAGTACTTC. It yields the protein CASSSRGTSYEQYF. V gene TRBV6-5 combines with J gene TRBJ2-7; D is possibly TRBD2 (6 bases). The CDR3 length is 14 residues. Trimming stripped 6 bases from V and 0 bases from J, with 12 bases between. In germline, CDR1 is MNHEY, CDR2 SVGAGI.

The V call is TRBV7-9, the J call TRBJ2-3, with unresolved D. V lost 10 bases, J lost 5 bases, and 13 bases lay in between. The germline CDR1 and CDR2 sequences are SEHNR and FQNEAQ (reference sequence). CDR3 length: 12 amino acids. The CDR3 DNA is TGTGCCACCCAGGCCCTGGTAGATACGCAGTATTTT. Its translation: CATQALVDTQYF.

The chain couples TRBV7-3 to TRBJ2-7; tentatively, D is TRBD2 (6 bases). CDR1 SGHTA and CDR2 FQGTGA come from the germline V gene. V was cut by 5 bases and J by 2 bases, with 13 bases left in between. The CDR3 contains 14 residues. The CDR3 nucleotides read TGTGCCAGCAGCCCAGGCGGGATCCCCTACGAGCAGTACTTC. Its translation is CASSPGGIPYEQYF. The whole variable domain, remainder taken from reference TRBV7-3 and TRBJ2-7, is GAGVSQTPSNKVTEKGKYVELRCDPISGHTALYWYRQSLGQGPEFLIYFQGTGAADDSGLPNDRFFAVRPEGSVSTLKIQRTERGDSAVYLCASSPGGIPYEQYFGPGTRLTVT.

The V gene is TRBV28, the J gene TRBJ1-4, with D perhaps matching TRBD1 (5 bases). CDR1 is MDHEN, CDR2 SYDVKM, per germline. The V and J ends lost 6 bases and 4 bases respectively, with 18 bases between them. The CDR3 is 16 amino acids. The CDR3 here is CASRFFGTANNEKLFF. The CDR3 DNA sequence: TGTGCCAGCAGATTTTTCGGGACGGCTAATAATGAAAAACTGTTTTTT.

The chain has TRBV7-2 and TRBJ2-1; 12 bases line up with TRBD1. The trim removed 2 bases at V and 10 bases at J, leaving 9 bases unmatched. The CDR3 totals 16 residues. Per germline, CDR1 SGHTA and CDR2 FQGNSA. The CDR3 DNA is TGTGCCAGCAGCTTATCCGGGACAGGGGGCTCTCTGGAGCAGTTCTTC. Its protein is CASSLSGTGGSLEQFF.

This chain links TRBV10-3 with TRBJ2-5; D is undetermined. The CDR3 contains 14 residues. V was pared by 6 bases and J by 5 bases, with 16 bases between. CDR1 is ENHRY, CDR2 SYGVKD, per germline. This chain's CDR3 is CAIRGQGPGETQYF. As DNA, the CDR3 is TGTGCCATCAGGGGCCAAGGGCCCGGGGAGACCCAGTACTTC.

The rearrangement uses TRBV27 and TRBJ2-3, with TRBD2 identical over 7 bases. The CDR3 has 15 residues. Germline V lookup: CDR1 MNHEY, CDR2 SMNVEV (reference sequence). V trimming: 4 bases; J trimming: 2 bases; junction bases outside the gene matches: 6. The CDR3 nucleotides are TGTGCCAGCAGTTCGTACGGGAGGCCCACAGATACGCAGTATTTT. Amino acids: CASSSYGRPTDTQYF.

The chain uses TRBV2 and TRBJ2-6; D perhaps matches TRBD1 (5 bases). V shed 6 bases and J shed 2 bases, with 11 bases lying between them. Germline CDR1 and CDR2: SNHLY and FYNNEI. The CDR3 is made up of 15 amino acids. The CDR3 bases are TGTGCCAGCAGCCAGGGTATGGCTGGGGCCAACGTCCTGACTTTC. This translates into CASSQGMAGANVLTF.

The rearrangement links TRBV4-2 to TRBJ2-3, with 8 bases identical to TRBD2. The CDR3 contains 20 residues. With 4 bases clipped from V and 2 bases from J, the junction kept 20 bases outside the gene matches. In germline, CDR1 is LGHNA, CDR2 YNFKEQ. The CDR3 loop is CASSLLSTSRLASPTDTQYF. Written as DNA, the CDR3 is TGTGCCAGCAGCCTGCTAAGCACCTCGCGACTAGCGTCCCCCACAGATACGCAGTATTTT.

The CDR3 spells CASSHKRASPRETQYF. The DNA for the CDR3 is TGTGCCAGCAGCCACAAGCGGGCCTCTCCAAGAGAGACCCAGTACTTC. The J gene is TRBJ2-5, the V gene TRBV7-2; weak D call: TRBD2 (6 bases). V was trimmed by 5 bases and J by 4 bases, leaving 20 bases between them. The germline V gene encodes CDR1 SGHTA and CDR2 FQGNSA. This CDR3 is 16 amino acids long.

This chain joins TRBV25-1 and TRBJ2-5, with D perhaps matching TRBD1 (5 bases). V lost 2 bases, J lost 4 bases, and 8 bases lay in between. This CDR3 region has 13 residues. Germline V gene lookup returns CDR1 MGHDK and CDR2 SYGVNS. CDR3 sequence reads: CASSEGALETQYF. CDR3 sequence (DNA): TGTGCCAGCAGTGAAGGGGCGTTAGAGACCCAGTACTTC.

This chain connects TRBV2 to TRBJ1-1, with D perhaps TRBD1 (5 bases). The V gene's germline CDR1 is SNHLY and CDR2 FYNNEI. The CDR3 is made up of 15 amino acids. The germline V and J ends were trimmed by 1 base and 2 bases, with 11 bases remaining between them. CDR3 in DNA: TGTGCCAGCAGTGAAGTACTACAGGCAAACACTGAAGCTTTCTTT. Translating gives CASSEVLQANTEAFF. The variable domain in full, with the rest retrieved from reference TRBV2 and TRBJ1-1, is EPEVTQTPSHQVTQMGQEVILRCVPISNHLYFYWYRQILGQKVEFLVSFYNNEISEKSEIFDDQFSVERPDGSNFTLKIRSTKLEDSAMYFCASSEVLQANTEAFFGQGTRLTVV.

The chain joins TRBV10-2 to TRBJ1-5, with D unclear. Germline V gene data show CDR1 as WSHSY and CDR2 as SAAADI. V was clipped by 6 bases and J by 2 bases, with 2 bases between them. The CDR3 runs 11 residues. The CDR3: CASRGNQPQHF. The CDR3 DNA reads as TGCGCCAGCAGAGGCAATCAGCCCCAGCATTTT.

The gene calls are TRBV4-1 and TRBJ2-1, with TRBD2 as a possible D gene (5 bases). Trimming cost V 4 bases and J 0 bases, with 10 bases left between them. CDR3 length equals 15 residues. CDR1 is MGHRA and CDR2 is YSYEKL in the germline V gene. The CDR3, as DNA: TGCGCCAGCAGCCCCAGCGGTAGCTCCTACAATGAGCAGTTCTTC. Amino acids: CASSPSGSSYNEQFF.

The V gene is TRBV30, the J gene TRBJ1-5; the match to TRBD1 covers 7 bases. CDR1 GTSNPN and CDR2 SVGIG come from the germline V gene (reference sequence). The CDR3 is made up of 15 amino acids. V lost 5 bases to trimming and J lost 0 bases; unmatched junction nucleotides: 7. In DNA, the CDR3 is TGTGCCTGGGGACTGACAGGGAATAGCAATCAGCCCCAGCATTTT. Protein product: CAWGLTGNSNQPQHF.

The chain links TRBV30 to TRBJ1-2; D not certain. The germline gives CDR1 GTSNPN, CDR2 SVGIG (reference sequence). CDR3 length: 13 residues. V was clipped by 4 bases and J by 4 bases, with 13 bases between them. DNA for the CDR3: TGTGCCTGGATCAGTCGGCTTACCTATGGCTACACCTTC. It specifies CAWISRLTYGYTF.

For the CDR3, the DNA is TGTGCCAGTAGTATCTATGGAAAAGAGTTCGAAGATACGCAGTATTTT. Its translation: CASSIYGKEFEDTQYF. The V gene is TRBV19, the J gene TRBJ2-3; D not certain. Deletions cut 3 bases from V and 5 bases from J, with 18 bases between. CDR1 and CDR2 (germline): LNHDA, SQIVND (reference sequence). This CDR3 contains 16 residues.

This chain connects TRBV6-6 to TRBJ1-1; 9 bases are shared with TRBD1. The V and J ends lost 6 bases and 10 bases, in that order; junction bases with no gene match: 9. The CDR3 is 13 residues long. Germline V gene lookup returns CDR1 MNHNY and CDR2 SVGAGI (reference sequence). The CDR3 spells CASRDTGGPRAFF. The CDR3 nucleotides read TGTGCCAGCAGAGATACAGGGGGCCCTAGAGCTTTCTTT.

The gene calls are TRBV7-6 and TRBJ2-5; perhaps D is TRBD1 or TRBD2 (5 bases each). CDR1 SGHVS and CDR2 FNYEAQ come from the germline V gene. This CDR3 has 14 amino acids. V lost 4 bases to trimming and J lost 1 base, with 10 bases between them. The CDR3 reads CASSYPGTQETQYF. The DNA for the CDR3 is TGTGCCAGCAGCTACCCAGGGACCCAAGAGACCCAGTACTTC. The full variable domain, in which reference TRBV7-6 and TRBJ2-5 provide the parts outside the CDR3, is GAGVSQSPRYKVTKRGQDVALRCDPISGHVSLYWYRQALGQGPEFLTYFNYEAQQDKSGLPNDRFSAERPEGSISTLTIQRTEQRDSAMYRCASSYPGTQETQYFGPGTRLLVL.

This clone has just one count. The chain employs TRBV27 and TRBJ2-5, with 9 positions matching TRBD1. Germline CDR1 reads MNHEY; CDR2 reads SMNVEV (reference sequence). The CDR3 runs 14 residues. V shed 6 bases, J shed 6 bases, and the junction held 8 bases outside the gene matches. The CDR3 DNA sequence: TGTGCCAGCAGCCGGACAGGGGCTGGGAAGACCCAGTACTTC. It encodes CASSRTGAGKTQYF.

The chain combines TRBV6-6 with TRBJ2-7; unclear D gene. The germline V gene encodes CDR1 MNHNY and CDR2 SVGAGI (reference sequence). The germline V and J ends were trimmed by 6 bases and 5 bases, with 11 bases remaining between them. The CDR3 sequence is 12 residues long. CDR3 loop: CASSPGVDEQYF. DNA of the CDR3: TGTGCCAGCAGCCCTGGTGTAGACGAGCAGTACTTC.

The V and J genes are TRBV10-3 and TRBJ1-1; D gene uncertain. There are 12 residues in the CDR3. The V end lost 7 bases, the J end lost 5 bases, and 11 bases lay between the germline ends. Germline CDR1 ENHRY, CDR2 SYGVKD. In DNA, the CDR3 is TGTGCCATCAAGGCGGGCCAAACTGAAGCTTTCTTT. It specifies CAIKAGQTEAFF.

About this clone itself: The sample holds other DNA sequences that translate to the same CDR3. The J gene is TRBJ2-7, the V gene TRBV10-3, with TRBD2 matching over 8 bases. Trimming cost V 6 bases and J 2 bases; bases outside gene matches: 6. The CDR3 has 14 amino acids. Looked up from germline, CDR1 is ENHRY and CDR2 is SYGVKD. The CDR3 reads CAIRPREGPYEQYF. For the CDR3, the DNA is TGTGCCATCAGGCCCCGGGAGGGTCCCTACGAGCAGTACTTC.

The chain recombines TRBV19 with TRBJ1-1, with D perhaps matching TRBD1 (5 bases). The germline V gene has CDR1 LNHDA and CDR2 SQIVND (reference sequence). The CDR3 is 15 amino acids. Deletions cut 5 bases from V and 2 bases from J, with 15 bases between. This CDR3 reads CASSFAAGSNTEAFF. The CDR3 bases are TGTGCCAGTAGTTTTGCGGCAGGGTCTAACACTGAAGCTTTCTTT.

The V call is TRBV5-6, the J call TRBJ1-6, with 9 bases fitting TRBD1. Germline assignment: CDR1 SGHDT and CDR2 YYEEEE. V lost 4 bases and J lost 10; bases outside the gene matches: 9. The CDR3 is 15 amino acids. In nucleotides, the CDR3 is TGTGCCAGCAGCAAGACCGGGACAGGGACGTCACCCCTCCACTTT. As protein: CASSKTGTGTSPLHF.

This chain uses TRBV7-2 with TRBJ2-7; D ambiguous. The V end lost 0 bases, the J end lost 5 bases, and 5 bases lay between the germline ends. The CDR3 has 12 residues. Germline CDR1 reads SGHTA; CDR2 reads FQGNSA. CDR3 sequence reads: CASSLAKHEQYF. The CDR3 nucleotides read TGTGCCAGCAGCTTAGCGAAACACGAGCAGTACTTC.

The J gene is TRBJ2-1, the V gene TRBV30; 12 nucleotides match TRBD2. The CDR3 runs to 15 residues. V gave up 2 bases and J gave up 7 bases; unmatched junction bases: 6. Germline loops: CDR1 GTSNPN, CDR2 SVGIG (reference sequence). The CDR3 DNA is TGTGCCTGGAGTTCGGGACTAGCGGGCCGGAATGAGCAGTTCTTC. Its translation: CAWSSGLAGRNEQFF.

The chain couples TRBV5-1 to TRBJ2-3; 7 bases match TRBD2. This CDR3 is built from 16 residues. Germline CDR1 SGHRS, CDR2 YFSETQ. The V gene end was trimmed by 0 bases and the J gene end by 1 base; junction bases not matched to a gene: 5. The CDR3 nucleotides are TGCGCCAGCAGCTTGGGGGCGGGAGCAGGCACAGATACGCAGTATTTT. Translating it yields CASSLGAGAGTDTQYF.